These 20 T cell receptor beta chains were sequenced from one sample in a study of shared clonotypes between healthy human individuals. Clones were read by immunoSEQ multiplex PCR, and TCRdb kept only the in-frame ones, dropping some. This sample has around 1.9 million clones, with 80% to 95% found just once. Naive CD8 cells, CD45RO-negative and positively selected for CCR7, excluded terminally differentiated effector memory CD45RA+ cells. The sequenced sample consisted of naive CD8+ T cells from PBMCs. These receptors were taken from a young man in good health. Some clones in this sample may be carry-over from other donors' samples.

The V and J genes are TRBV11-3 and TRBJ2-3, with unresolved D. Germline V gives CDR1 SGHNT, CDR2 YENEEA. This CDR3 region has 14 residues. V was clipped by 3 bases and J by 0 bases, with 7 bases between them. The CDR3 DNA sequence: TGTGCCAGCAGCTTCCTTGGGAGCACAGATACGCAGTATTTT. This gives the protein CASSFLGSTDTQYF.

The CDR3 is CATSRGKQGGYEQFF. The CDR3 DNA follows: TGTGCCACCAGCAGAGGGAAACAGGGAGGGTATGAGCAGTTCTTC. V gene TRBV15 combines with J gene TRBJ2-1; D possibly corresponds to TRBD2 (7 bases). Germline loops: CDR1 LNHNV, CDR2 YYDKDF (reference sequence). V was trimmed by 1 base and J by 8 bases, leaving 15 bases between them. The CDR3 is made up of 15 amino acids.

This chain uses TRBV28 with TRBJ2-7, with a tentative D call TRBD1 (5 bases). V was clipped by 6 bases and J by 3 bases, with 12 bases between them. Germline V gives CDR1 MDHEN, CDR2 SYDVKM. The CDR3 covers 13 residues. The CDR3 region has the DNA TGTGCCAGCAGGAAAACAGGACACTACGAGCAGTACTTC. It specifies CASRKTGHYEQYF.

The gene calls are TRBV2 and TRBJ2-3, with D tentatively TRBD1 or TRBD2 (5 bases each). Germline values: CDR1 SNHLY, CDR2 FYNNEI. The length of the CDR3 is 17 residues. V was pared by 5 bases and J by 4 bases, with 22 bases between. The CDR3: CASSPDRGSLIADTQYF. The CDR3 nucleotides read TGTGCCAGCAGTCCTGACCGGGGCTCCCTGATAGCAGATACGCAGTATTTT.

The rearrangement joins TRBV16 to TRBJ1-4; TRBD1 agrees at 7 bases. J was trimmed by 6 bases and V by 0 bases; bases with no gene match: 7. Germline loops: CDR1 KGHSY, CDR2 FQNENV. The CDR3 runs 16 residues. CDR3 residues: CASSQSGTEPYEKLFF. The CDR3 coding sequence is TGTGCCAGCAGCCAATCGGGGACAGAGCCTTATGAAAAACTGTTTTTT.

This chain uses TRBV2 with TRBJ2-3; 9 bases align to TRBD1. The length of the CDR3 is 15 residues. The V segment lost 6 bases and the J segment 1 base; nucleotides outside the gene matches: 5. Germline V lookup: CDR1 SNHLY, CDR2 FYNNEI. The CDR3 region is CASSARTGGTDTQYF. For the CDR3, the DNA is TGTGCCAGCAGCGCTAGGACAGGGGGCACAGATACGCAGTATTTT.

The chain joins TRBV9 to TRBJ2-1; the match to TRBD2 covers 12 bases. The CDR3 spans 16 residues. After removal of 4 bases from V and 3 bases from J, the junction contained 5 bases not matched to a gene. Germline-derived CDR1 and CDR2 are SGDLS and YYNGEE. CDR3 DNA sequence: TGTGCCAGCAGCCCGCGGACTAGCGGGAACTACAATGAGCAGTTCTTC. It translates to CASSPRTSGNYNEQFF.

The chain joins TRBV5-1 to TRBJ2-3; 7 bases align to TRBD2. With 6 bases clipped from V and 6 bases from J, the junction kept 7 bases outside the gene matches. The CDR3 loop spans 13 amino acids. The germline V gene has CDR1 SGHRS and CDR2 YFSETQ. The CDR3 nucleotides are TGCGCCAGCATGGGGCAGGGAGGGGATACGCAGTATTTT. Protein product: CASMGQGGDTQYF.

This clone was seen a single time. The chain is built from TRBV7-6 and TRBJ2-1, with D possibly being TRBD1 (5 bases). Trimming stripped 1 base from V and 1 base from J, with 14 bases between. Germline CDR1 is SGHVS and CDR2 is FNYEAQ. The length of the CDR3 is 17 residues. CDR3 sequence reads: CASSLGGRKGSYNEQFF. The CDR3 region has the DNA TGTGCCAGCAGCTTAGGAGGCAGGAAGGGGTCCTACAATGAGCAGTTCTTC.

This clone was recorded once. The gene calls are TRBV28 and TRBJ2-1; TRBD2 agrees at 13 bases. J gave up 8 bases and V 6 bases, and 7 bases lay outside the gene matches. Germline CDR1 MDHEN, CDR2 SYDVKM. The CDR3 covers 15 residues. The CDR3 loop reads CASREGTSGTYEQFF. The DNA of the CDR3 is TGTGCCAGCAGGGAGGGGACTAGCGGGACATATGAGCAGTTCTTC.

This clone was counted only a few times. This chain joins TRBV7-9 and TRBJ2-7; D ambiguous. CDR3 length equals 14 residues. V was clipped by 5 bases and J by 6 bases, with 17 bases between them. Germline assignment: CDR1 SEHNR and CDR2 FQNEAQ (reference sequence). CDR3 sequence: CASSPTVGRGEQYF. The CDR3 region has the DNA TGTGCCAGCAGCCCCACCGTGGGTCGAGGCGAGCAGTACTTC.

V and J are TRBV18 and TRBJ2-5; 7 bases map to TRBD1. Trimming cost V 2 bases and J 1 base; bases outside gene matches: 1. The CDR3 has 14 amino acids. Germline assignment: CDR1 KGHSH and CDR2 LQKENI. The DNA for the CDR3 is TGTGCCAGCTCACCATGGGACAGCCAAGAGACCCAGTACTTC. It is translated as CASSPWDSQETQYF. Variable domain in full (rest from reference TRBV18 and TRBJ2-5): NAGVMQNPRHLVRRRGQEARLRCSPMKGHSHVYWYRQLPEEGLKFMVYLQKENIIDESGMPKERFSAEFPKEGPSILRIQQVVRGDSAAYFCASSPWDSQETQYFGPGTRLLVL.

The chain couples TRBV5-4 to TRBJ2-5; D is undetermined. The CDR3 runs 15 residues. Deletions cut 2 bases from V and 0 bases from J, with 11 bases between. CDR1 SGHNT and CDR2 YYREEE come from the germline V gene (reference sequence). The CDR3 region is CASSFSTAYQETQYF. For the CDR3, the DNA is TGTGCCAGCAGCTTCTCAACAGCCTACCAAGAGACCCAGTACTTC.

A few counts support this clone. The V call is TRBV7-9, the J call TRBJ1-1; D is perhaps TRBD1 (5 bases). Germline-derived CDR1 and CDR2 are SEHNR and FQNEAQ (reference sequence). This CDR3 comprises 12 residues. V lost 0 bases and J lost 8, with 7 bases in between. CDR3 sequence (DNA): TGTGCCAGCAGCTTAGCGCCAGGGGAAGCTTTCTTT. Its translation is CASSLAPGEAFF.

A remark on this clone: The sample holds other DNA sequences that translate to the same CDR3. The rearrangement uses TRBV10-3 and TRBJ2-7; D perhaps matches TRBD1 (7 bases). CDR1 ENHRY and CDR2 SYGVKD come from the germline V gene. V shed 6 bases and J shed 1 base, with 10 bases lying between them. The CDR3 is 13 amino acids. CDR3 DNA: TGTGCCATCAGGCGGGACAGTTCCTACGAGCAGTACTTC. Protein sequence: CAIRRDSSYEQYF.

This rearrangement joins TRBV6-5 to TRBJ1-2; tentatively, D is TRBD1 (5 bases). The ends were cut back, 0 bases at V and 2 bases at J, with 10 bases in the middle. There are 15 residues in the CDR3. The germline CDR1 and CDR2 sequences are MNHEY and SVGAGI. This CDR3 reads CASSYSGDRNYGYTF. The CDR3 DNA follows: TGTGCCAGCAGTTACTCGGGGGATCGAAACTATGGCTACACCTTC.

The chain combines TRBV29-1 with TRBJ1-1; D gene unclear. The CDR3 spans 10 residues. The germline V gene has CDR1 SQVTM and CDR2 ANQGSEA. The V end was cut by 3 bases, the J end by 4 bases, with 3 bases between. CDR3 nucleotides: TGCAGCGTTGAGATCACTGAAGCTTTCTTT. This codes for CSVEITEAFF. Looking up the rest from reference TRBV29-1 and TRBJ1-1 gives the full variable domain: SAVISQKPSRDICQRGTSLTIQCQVDSQVTMMFWYRQQPGQSLTLIATANQGSEATYESGFVIDKFPISRPNLTFSTLTVSNMSPEDSSIYLCSVEITEAFFGQGTRLTVV.

The chain uses TRBV27 and TRBJ1-2; 10 nucleotides agree with TRBD1. Germline values: CDR1 MNHEY, CDR2 SMNVEV (reference sequence). The CDR3 covers 12 residues. The ends lost 5 bases at V and 6 bases at J; junction bases unmatched: 0. DNA for the CDR3: TGTGCCAGCAGTGGGACAGGGGATGGCTACACCTTC. Translating it yields CASSGTGDGYTF.

V is TRBV5-1 and J is TRBJ2-7; possible D gene TRBD2, 5 bases. The CDR3 consists of 13 residues. V was pared by 0 bases and J by 3 bases, with 7 bases between. Germline CDR1 is SGHRS and CDR2 is YFSETQ. CDR3: CASSLGDYYEQYF. The CDR3 bases are TGCGCCAGCAGCTTGGGTGACTACTACGAGCAGTACTTC.

This clone was detected only once. V and J are TRBV28 and TRBJ2-7; D uncertain. V shed 3 bases and J shed 7 bases, with 10 bases lying between them. Per germline, CDR1 MDHEN and CDR2 SYDVKM. The CDR3 is 12 residues long. The CDR3 sequence is CASSFSQVEQYF. CDR3 DNA: TGTGCCAGCAGTTTTTCGCAAGTGGAGCAGTACTTC.